This entry features one T cell receptor beta chain sequence. Antigen unknown. This entry comes from a study of a mutant IDH1 vaccine in newly diagnosed glioma. As for the study in general: Previous care, which was radiotherapy, temozolomide, or both, most often involved both.

The CDR3 length is 14 residues. V was trimmed by 4 bases and J by 3 bases, leaving 11 bases between them. CDR1 and CDR2 (germline): SGHRS, YFSETQ. Assay: immunoSEQ multiplex PCR; the TCRdb copy retains only in-frame clones and omits some. The table includes some 70,000 clones, around 82% detected once. Stated time point: week 23, last vaccination. The investigators gave 300 ug of mutant IDH1 20-mer peptide in each vaccine dose, together with topical imiquimod. The donors had new WHO grade 3 or 4 astrocytomas; these were IDH1-mutant and ATRX-lost. The V and J genes are TRBV5-1 and TRBJ1-5; D is possibly TRBD1 (6 bases). Sequencing was performed on PBMCs, taken from a glioma patient whose treatment included an IDH1 peptide vaccine. The receptor comes from a man aged 18-30 years with glioma. Here the CDR3 reads CASSPGQPNQPQHF. CDR3 DNA sequence: TGCGCCAGCAGCCCTGGACAGCCCAATCAGCCCCAGCATTTT.